Listed here is a single T cell receptor (beta chain). Only a few counts were recorded for this clone. Its antigen target is currently unknown. No base-level quality is on record; no much larger clone is a single base apart. Per the germline V gene, SGHAT is the CDR1 and FQNNGV is the CDR2. Spanning cysteine to phenylalanine, the CDR3 consists of 16 amino acids. The entry retains the CDR3 DNA only, 48 bases that are in frame from base 1. V sheds 5 bases and J sheds 5 bases, leaving 19 bases between their ends. TCR beta libraries were generated from genomic DNA with the immunoSEQ kit, following the manufacturer's recommendations. To prepare libraries, a first multiplex PCR with proprietary primers was run, followed by a second PCR that added unique barcodes, and a bead cleanup was done after each round. Each sample batch included a kit-provided positive control reaction and a negative control reaction. The final libraries were assessed on an Agilent 4200 TapeStation D1000 ScreenTape, pooled by volume, and quantified by qPCR. Sequencing was performed on an Illumina NextSeq500 using a MidOutput 150-cycle cartridge, with 156 Read1 cycles, 15 Index1 cycles, and the kit custom primers. The pooled library was loaded at 0.9 to 1 pM, with an approximately 20% PhiX control spiked in. Regarding the original processing steps: Vendor-processed data were analyzed in R, with a clonotype defined as all T cells sharing the same CDR3 nucleotide sequence. In the clone abundance analyses, frequencies in each sample were normalized to that sample's 10,000 most abundant clones. Before analysis, public T cell clones were removed, and these numbered fewer than six per sample on average. The dominant motif analysis was done with ImmunoMap using the PAM10 matrix, a gap penalty of 30, and a homology threshold of 0.3, and motifs with a cumulative frequency of at least 0.01 were considered dominant. A difference in abundance of at least 32-fold between compartments was used to define tumor-enriched and baseline blood-enriched clonotypes. The Baroni-Urbani and Buser coefficient was used to measure tumor-blood repertoire similarity, and groups were compared with two-tailed Wilcoxon tests in R. In its TCRdb copy, this immuneACCESS table keeps in-frame sequences only and misses some clones. Where compared with another copy, unresolved V genes explain less than half of these, and the others have no known cause. V, J and clone size reflect that table, while D and trimming were determined from the DNA. Present in this sample are around 15,000 clones, 64% of which were seen just once. The ten largest clones capture 25% to 30% of the sample.

Per the publication, the time point label means: tumor resected at nephrectomy. The treatment or condition label on this specimen signifies: 15 Gy SBRT to primary tumor, nephrectomy 4 weeks later. Samples came from a clinical trial, in which primary renal cell carcinomas received 15 Gy stereotactic body radiation therapy followed by nephrectomy 4 weeks later. Renal cell carcinoma with clear cell pathology was present in all patients. Tumor processing involved mechanical dissociation, digestion with collagenase/hyaluronidase at 37 degrees C, handling in gentleMACS C tubes, and storage in liquid nitrogen. Genomic DNA for TCR sequencing was prepared using the QIAamp DNA Blood Mini Kit (Qiagen). The analyses included only samples that passed all quality control checks. The sample comes from a study of radiation and T cells in renal cell carcinoma (dated by TCRdb to about 2020). As for the study more broadly: In total, 50 to 60 samples underwent TCR beta sequencing: roughly 26 tumors plus 27 peripheral blood samples. A total of approximately 4 million unique CDR3 nucleotide sequences, encoding around 2.7 million unique CDR3 amino acid sequences, were found across all 50 or so samples.

Beyond this particular receptor, the publication reports: Because only small tumor regions of approximately 0.93 g were available, intratumoral heterogeneity was not captured. Irradiated tumors contained more dominant CDR3 motifs, and these motifs occupied a larger share of the repertoire than in control tumors. Because the trial had a single-armed design, the trial could not examine how radiation dose or scheduling affected the TCR repertoire. No pretreatment tumor biopsies were available, so the baseline intratumoral presence of clonotypes could not be determined. In blood, the top tumor clonotypes increased from baseline to 2 weeks after radiation and then shrank by 4 weeks, which suggests a temporary expansion of tumor-resident clones. Compared with controls, irradiated tumors had higher TCR clonality, as the top 100 clonotypes made up an average of about 54% of the repertoire, versus around 45% in nephrectomy-only tumors.

This receptor was identified in a woman in her seventies with renal cell carcinoma. The rearranged segments are TRBV11-2 and TRBJ2-1, with TRBD1 as a weak D call on 5 bases. The starting material was tumor tissue, obtained from a patient whose treatment included radiotherapy and nephrectomy. The DNA sequence is TGTGCCAGCAGCAAAGGGGTGTCTGGGGTGGACAATGAGCAGTTCTTC. Its protein is CASSKGVSGVDNEQFF.